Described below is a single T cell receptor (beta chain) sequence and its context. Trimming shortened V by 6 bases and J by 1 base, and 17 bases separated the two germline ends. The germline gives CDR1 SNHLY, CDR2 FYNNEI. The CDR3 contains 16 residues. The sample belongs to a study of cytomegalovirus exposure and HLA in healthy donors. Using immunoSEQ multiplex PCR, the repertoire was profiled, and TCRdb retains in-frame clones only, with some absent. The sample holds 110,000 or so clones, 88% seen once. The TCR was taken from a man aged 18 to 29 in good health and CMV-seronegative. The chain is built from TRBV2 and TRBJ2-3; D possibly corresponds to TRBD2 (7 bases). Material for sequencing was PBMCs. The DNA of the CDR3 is TGTGCCAGCAGGGACAGTAGACTAGCAGGCACAGATACGCAGTATTTT. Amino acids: CASRDSRLAGTDTQYF. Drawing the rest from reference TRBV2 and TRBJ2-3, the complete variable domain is EPEVTQTPSHQVTQMGQEVILRCVPISNHLYFYWYRQILGQKVEFLVSFYNNEISEKSEIFDDQFSVERPDGSNFTLKIRSTKLEDSAMYFCASRDSRLAGTDTQYFGPGTRLTVL.